The 3 T cell receptor beta chains reported below all come from one sample, sequenced in a study of blood T cell repertoires in COVID-19. Some clones are missing from TCRdb's copy, which holds only in-frame ones; the method was immunoSEQ multiplex PCR. The sample records 130,000 to 150,000 clones, over 75% being singletons. The sequencing sample was made of peripheral blood. The source of these receptors is a woman between 50 and 59 years old with acute or convalescent COVID-19.

This clone was picked up a small number of times. J is TRBJ1-6 and V is TRBV7-3; no reliable D call. The CDR3 consists of 13 residues. Trimming cost V 0 bases and J 9 bases, with 6 bases left between them. The germline gives CDR1 SGHTA, CDR2 FQGTGA. The CDR3 spells CASSLTEVSPLHF. In DNA form, the CDR3 reads TGTGCCAGCAGCTTAACGGAGGTTTCACCCCTCCACTTT.

J is TRBJ2-1 and V is TRBV3-1 (or the pseudogene TRBV3-2); 9 bases fit TRBD2. With V trimmed by 0 bases and J by 4 bases, 4 bases remained unmatched. CDR3 length equals 16 residues. From germline, CDR1 is LGHDT and CDR2 YNNKEL (reference sequence). The CDR3 sequence is CASSQELAGAYNEQFF. For the CDR3, the DNA is TGTGCCAGCAGCCAAGAATTAGCGGGAGCTTACAATGAGCAGTTCTTC.

This chain connects TRBV2 to TRBJ2-7; a possible D gene is TRBD1 (6 bases). V was shortened by 3 bases and J by 2 bases, with 11 bases between the two germline ends. The CDR3 loop spans 14 amino acids. Germline V lookup: CDR1 SNHLY, CDR2 FYNNEI. CDR3 residues: CASSEGHGTYEQYF. The CDR3 DNA sequence: TGTGCCAGCAGTGAGGGACACGGTACCTACGAGCAGTACTTC.